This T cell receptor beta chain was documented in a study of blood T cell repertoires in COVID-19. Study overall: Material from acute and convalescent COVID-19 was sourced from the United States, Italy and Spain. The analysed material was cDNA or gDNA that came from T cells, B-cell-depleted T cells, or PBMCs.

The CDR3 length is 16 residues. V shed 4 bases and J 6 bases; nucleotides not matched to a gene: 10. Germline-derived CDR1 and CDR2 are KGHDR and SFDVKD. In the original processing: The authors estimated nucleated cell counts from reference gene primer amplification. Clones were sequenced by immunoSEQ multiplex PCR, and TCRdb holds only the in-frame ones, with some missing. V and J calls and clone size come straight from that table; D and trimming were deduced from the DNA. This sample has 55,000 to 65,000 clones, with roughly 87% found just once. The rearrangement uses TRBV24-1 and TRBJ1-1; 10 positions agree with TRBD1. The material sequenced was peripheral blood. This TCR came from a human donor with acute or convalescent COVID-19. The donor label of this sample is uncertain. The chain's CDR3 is CATSDTRQGASAEAFF. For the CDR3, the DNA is TGTGCCACCAGTGACACACGACAGGGGGCTAGTGCTGAAGCTTTCTTT.